This T cell receptor (beta chain) was profiled in a study of blood T cell repertoires in COVID-19. Background on the study: PBMCs, B-cell-depleted T cells, or T cells were the source of the cDNA or gDNA that made up the material.

Per the study methods: Counts of nucleated cells, estimated from reference gene primer amplification, were obtained. Assay used: immunoSEQ multiplex PCR; TCRdb lists only in-frame clones, some missing. V, J and clone size were drawn from that table, and D and trimming were deduced from the DNA. This table holds roughly 150,000 clones, over 65% found once. This clone showed up just once. The trim removed 3 bases at V and 7 bases at J, leaving 7 bases unmatched. The CDR3 spans 16 residues. Germline CDR1 reads SGHVS; CDR2 reads FQNEAQ. The sequencing sample was made of peripheral blood. This TCR was sampled from a man in his 60s with acute or convalescent COVID-19. The chain employs TRBV7-8 and TRBJ1-5, with 12 positions matching TRBD1. The CDR3 DNA reads as TGTGCCAGCAGCTTCTCGGGACAGGGGGCTTTCCAGCCCCAGCATTTT. Amino acid sequence: CASSFSGQGAFQPQHF.